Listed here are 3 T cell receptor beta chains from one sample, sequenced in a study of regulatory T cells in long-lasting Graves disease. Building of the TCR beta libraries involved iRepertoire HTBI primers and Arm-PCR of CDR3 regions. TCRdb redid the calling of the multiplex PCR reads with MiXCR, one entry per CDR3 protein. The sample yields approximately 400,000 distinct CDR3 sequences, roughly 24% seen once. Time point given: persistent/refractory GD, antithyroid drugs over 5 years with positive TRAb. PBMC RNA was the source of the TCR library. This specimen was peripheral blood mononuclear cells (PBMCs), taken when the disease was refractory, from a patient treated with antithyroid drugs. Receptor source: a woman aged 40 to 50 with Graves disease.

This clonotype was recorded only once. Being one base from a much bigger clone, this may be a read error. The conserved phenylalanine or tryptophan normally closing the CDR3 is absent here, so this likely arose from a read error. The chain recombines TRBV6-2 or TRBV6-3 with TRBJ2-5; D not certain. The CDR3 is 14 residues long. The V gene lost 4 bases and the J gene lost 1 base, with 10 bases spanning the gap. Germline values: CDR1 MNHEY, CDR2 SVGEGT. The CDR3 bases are TGTGCCAGCAGTTTCGGGCAAACCCAAGAGACCCAGTACCTC. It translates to CASSFGQTQETQYL.

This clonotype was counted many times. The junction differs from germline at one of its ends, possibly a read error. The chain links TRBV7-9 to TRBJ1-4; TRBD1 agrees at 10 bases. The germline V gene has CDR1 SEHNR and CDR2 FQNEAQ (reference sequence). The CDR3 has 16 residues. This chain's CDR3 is CASSPGQGPTKEKLFF. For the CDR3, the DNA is TGTGCCAGCAGCCCGGGACAGGGGCCCACTAAAGAAAAACTGTTTTTT. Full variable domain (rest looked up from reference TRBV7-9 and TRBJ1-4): DTGVSQNPRHKITKRGQNVTFRCDPISEHNRLYWYRQTLGQGPEFLTYFQNEAQLEKSRLLSDRFSAERPKGSFSTLEIQRTEQGDSAMYLCASSPGQGPTKEKLFFGSGTQLSVL.

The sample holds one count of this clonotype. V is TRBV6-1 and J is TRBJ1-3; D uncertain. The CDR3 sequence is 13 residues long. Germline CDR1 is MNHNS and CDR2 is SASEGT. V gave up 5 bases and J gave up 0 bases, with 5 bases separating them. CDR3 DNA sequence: TGTGCCAGCAGTCGATTCTCTGGAAACACCATATATTTT. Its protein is CASSRFSGNTIYF.